What follows are 28 T cell receptor beta chains derived from one specimen sequenced in a study of radiotherapy plus CTLA-4 blockade in lung cancer. The protocol was immunoSEQ multiplex PCR, while the TCRdb copy is restricted to in-frame clones and leaves out a portion. The repertoire consists of under 95,000 clones, with 60% to 85% occurring once and the leading ten covering approximately 22%. The sample was peripheral blood, taken from a patient treated with radiotherapy plus ipilimumab. The receptors derive from a human donor with non-small cell lung cancer whose response to radiotherapy plus ipilimumab could not be evaluated. Some clones in this sample may be carry-over from other donors' samples.

This clone was seen only a few times. V usage is TRBV5-4 and J usage is TRBJ1-4; 7 positions agree with TRBD1. After removal of 4 bases from V and 2 bases from J, the junction contained 5 bases not matched to a gene. This CDR3 has 15 amino acids. Germline values: CDR1 SGHNT, CDR2 YYREEE (reference sequence). The CDR3 sequence is CASSLQGGTNEKLFF. The CDR3, as DNA: TGTGCCAGCAGCCTTCAAGGGGGCACTAATGAAAAACTGTTTTTT. Looking up the rest from reference TRBV5-4 and TRBJ1-4 gives the full variable domain: ETGVTQSPTHLIKTRGQQVTLRCSSQSGHNTVSWYQQALGQGPQFIFQYYREEENGRGNFPPRFSGLQFPNYSSELNVNALELDDSALYLCASSLQGGTNEKLFFGSGTQLSVL.

The V call is TRBV7-9, the J call TRBJ1-2; unclear D gene. Trimming cost V 0 bases and J 4 bases, with 24 bases left between them. The CDR3 runs to 19 residues. Germline V gene sequence: CDR1 SEHNR, CDR2 FQNEAQ (reference sequence). Written as DNA, the CDR3 is TGTGCCAGCAGCTTAGCGGCCGGGGATGGGGAAGGAACGGCCTATGGCTACACCTTC. It translates to CASSLAAGDGEGTAYGYTF.

The rearrangement uses TRBV18 and TRBJ2-1; 8 bases match TRBD2. Germline lookup yields CDR1 KGHSH and CDR2 LQKENI. J lost 7 bases, V lost 6 bases, and 5 bases had no gene match. The CDR3 length is 13 residues. The CDR3 DNA follows: TGTGCCAGCTCTCTCGGGGGGGATAATGAGCAGTTCTTC. Translating it yields CASSLGGDNEQFF.

In its sample, this clone was seen once. The chain recombines TRBV5-4 with TRBJ1-5; D is perhaps TRBD1 (5 bases). V lost 3 bases and J lost 4, with 8 bases in between. This CDR3 contains 13 residues. Germline V gene lookup returns CDR1 SGHNT and CDR2 YYREEE (reference sequence). CDR3 sequence: CASSWGENQPQHF. The CDR3 DNA reads as TGTGCCAGCAGCTGGGGGGAGAATCAGCCCCAGCATTTT.

The chain combines TRBV28 with TRBJ2-5; a weak D match, TRBD2 (5 bases). CDR1 is MDHEN and CDR2 is SYDVKM in the germline V gene. V dropped 5 bases and J dropped 4 bases, with 14 bases sitting between them. The CDR3 is 14 residues long. CDR3 DNA: TGTGCCAGCAGTCTCCCGGCAGGAGGAGAGACCCAGTACTTC. Its translation: CASSLPAGGETQYF.

This chain uses TRBV6-1 with TRBJ1-4; possibly TRBD1 for D (6 bases). The V and J ends lost 2 bases and 5 bases respectively, with 27 bases between them. This CDR3 has 20 amino acids. Germline lookup yields CDR1 MNHNS and CDR2 SASEGT. The CDR3 spells CASSEQIPFRAGTRNEKLFF. DNA of the CDR3: TGTGCCAGCAGTGAACAAATCCCTTTCAGAGCCGGGACACGGAATGAAAAACTGTTTTTT.

V and J are TRBV2 and TRBJ2-2, with D hard to call. Germline CDR1 and CDR2: SNHLY and FYNNEI. This CDR3 is 13 amino acids long. V shed 8 bases and J shed 1 base, with 8 bases lying between them. The CDR3 region is CASANGNTGELFF. The CDR3 coding sequence is TGTGCCAGCGCCAACGGGAACACCGGGGAGCTGTTTTTT.

The chain links TRBV5-4 to TRBJ1-3, with unresolved D. CDR1 SGHNT and CDR2 YYREEE come from the germline V gene (reference sequence). The CDR3 runs to 11 residues. V was cut by 2 bases and J by 5 bases, with 2 bases left in between. This chain's CDR3 is CASSFRNTIYF. The DNA of the CDR3 is TGTGCCAGCAGCTTTAGAAACACCATATATTTT. The variable domain in full, with the rest retrieved from reference TRBV5-4 and TRBJ1-3, is ETGVTQSPTHLIKTRGQQVTLRCSSQSGHNTVSWYQQALGQGPQFIFQYYREEENGRGNFPPRFSGLQFPNYSSELNVNALELDDSALYLCASSFRNTIYFGEGSWLTVV.

The V gene is TRBV6-5, the J gene TRBJ2-3; 10 bases align to TRBD2. The CDR3 sequence is 13 residues long. CDR1 is MNHEY, CDR2 SVGAGI, per germline. Germline trimming cut 9 bases from V and 5 bases from J; bases unmatched to any gene: 5. CDR3 loop: CASRAGGEDTQYF. The CDR3 DNA sequence: TGTGCCAGTAGAGCGGGGGGGGAAGATACGCAGTATTTT.

This rearrangement joins TRBV4-2 to TRBJ2-5; 14 nucleotides line up with TRBD2. Germline lookup yields CDR1 LGHNA and CDR2 YNFKEQ. V shed 5 bases, J shed 2 bases, and the junction held 7 bases outside the gene matches. The CDR3 is 17 residues long. This CDR3 is CASSSLRTSGGQETQYF. The CDR3 coding sequence is TGTGCCAGCAGCTCCCTAAGGACTAGCGGGGGGCAAGAGACCCAGTACTTC.

The chain has TRBV4-2 and TRBJ1-5; 9 bases map to TRBD1. J was trimmed by 5 bases and V by 1 base; bases with no gene match: 9. CDR1 and CDR2 (germline): LGHNA, YNFKEQ. This CDR3 spans 17 amino acids. CDR3 protein: CASSQVERDRGYQPQHF. The CDR3 DNA reads TGTGCCAGCAGCCAAGTAGAAAGAGACAGGGGGTATCAGCCCCAGCATTTT.

J is TRBJ1-2 and V is TRBV19, with TRBD1 matching 10 bases. J gave up 6 bases and V 7 bases, and 11 bases lay outside the gene matches. Germline V gene sequence: CDR1 LNHDA, CDR2 SQIVND (reference sequence). This CDR3 is built from 15 residues. CDR3 loop: CASTTTGGTRNGYTF. Written as DNA, the CDR3 is TGTGCCAGTACCACGACAGGGGGCACTCGGAATGGCTACACCTTC.

The chain combines TRBV6-4 with TRBJ1-1, with 11 nucleotides matching TRBD1. The CDR3 covers 15 residues. V dropped 3 bases and J dropped 4; count of bases not matched to a gene: 4. Germline CDR1 reads MRHNA; CDR2 reads SNTAGT. The CDR3 DNA reads as TGTGCCAGCAGTGATGGACAGGGGGCGTCCACTGAAGCTTTCTTT. Protein: CASSDGQGASTEAFF.

The CDR3 DNA follows: TGTGCCATCAGTGAGGGGCAGGGATGGGGCTACGAGCAGTACTTC. Amino acids: CAISEGQGWGYEQYF. J is TRBJ2-7 and V is TRBV10-3, with TRBD1 as a possible D gene (5 bases). The germline gives CDR1 ENHRY, CDR2 SYGVKD. CDR3 length equals 15 residues. Trimming took 2 bases from V and 3 from J, leaving 14 bases between them.

This chain joins TRBV2 and TRBJ2-1, with D possibly matching TRBD2 (6 bases). Trimming removed 6 bases at V and 9 bases at J, with 9 bases between. Germline V lookup: CDR1 SNHLY, CDR2 FYNNEI. This CDR3 has 11 residues. The CDR3 sequence: CASSTEGEQFF. The DNA for the CDR3 is TGTGCCAGCAGCACGGAGGGTGAGCAGTTCTTC.

V gene TRBV28 combines with J gene TRBJ2-2; D not resolved. The V end lost 3 bases, the J end lost 1 base, and 6 bases lay between the germline ends. CDR3 size: 14 residues. Germline CDR1 MDHEN, CDR2 SYDVKM. DNA for the CDR3: TGTGCCAGCAGTTTTGCAGGGAACACCGGGGAGCTGTTTTTT. Amino acids: CASSFAGNTGELFF.

V and J are TRBV5-5 and TRBJ2-7; a weak D match, TRBD1 (7 bases). V dropped 4 bases and J dropped 3 bases, with 20 bases sitting between them. There are 16 residues in the CDR3. In germline, CDR1 is SGHKS, CDR2 YYEKEE (reference sequence). CDR3: CASSRHGGTANYEQYF. The CDR3 nucleotides are TGTGCCAGCAGCCGCCATGGCGGGACAGCCAACTACGAGCAGTACTTC.

This clone was recorded a few times. The chain combines TRBV28 with TRBJ1-3, with D perhaps matching TRBD1 (5 bases). V was trimmed by 2 bases and J by 9 bases, leaving 11 bases between them. This CDR3 is 13 amino acids long. Germline V gene sequence: CDR1 MDHEN, CDR2 SYDVKM. In nucleotides, the CDR3 is TGTGCCAGCAGTTTAAGGCAGGGTACCACCATATATTTT. Translation: CASSLRQGTTIYF.

This clone was recorded a few times. The chain employs TRBV4-1 and TRBJ2-5; 10 bases are a match to TRBD1. The CDR3 runs to 15 residues. Germline V gene lookup returns CDR1 MGHRA and CDR2 YSYEKL. Germline trimming cut 2 bases from V and 6 bases from J; bases unmatched to any gene: 6. In DNA form, the CDR3 reads TGCGCCAGCAGCCAACCCGGGACAGGGGATCAGACCCAGTACTTC. Translated: CASSQPGTGDQTQYF.

This rearrangement joins TRBV5-1 to TRBJ2-7; D perhaps matches TRBD2 (5 bases). The germline V and J ends were trimmed by 0 bases and 6 bases, with 13 bases remaining between them. CDR3 length: 14 amino acids. Germline CDR1 SGHRS, CDR2 YFSETQ. The CDR3 protein is CASSLVRGMGEQYF. CDR3 DNA: TGCGCCAGCAGCTTGGTAAGAGGGATGGGCGAGCAGTACTTC.

This clone was recorded only once. CDR3 sequence: CASRSNGAAYNEQFF. The CDR3 bases are TGTGCCAGCCGATCCAACGGAGCGGCCTACAATGAGCAGTTCTTC. The V and J genes are TRBV18 and TRBJ2-1; D perhaps matches TRBD2 (5 bases). This CDR3 spans 15 amino acids. Germline V gene data show CDR1 as KGHSH and CDR2 as LQKENI. Trimming took off 8 bases at V and 2 bases at J, with 16 bases between the two ends.

This rearrangement joins TRBV19 to TRBJ2-7, with D tentatively TRBD2 (6 bases). CDR3 size: 13 residues. Germline CDR1 LNHDA, CDR2 SQIVND (reference sequence). The V end lost 5 bases, the J end lost 5 bases, and 13 bases lay between the germline ends. The CDR3 nucleotides are TGTGCCAGTAGTTGGAGCGGGCAAAACGAGCAGTACTTC. It specifies CASSWSGQNEQYF. Combining the CDR3 with reference TRBV19 and TRBJ2-7 gives the whole variable domain DGGITQSPKYLFRKEGQNVTLSCEQNLNHDAMYWYRQDPGQGLRLIYYSQIVNDFQKGDIAEGYSVSREKKESFPLTVTSAQKNPTAFYLCASSWSGQNEQYFGPGTRLTVT.

CDR3 DNA sequence: TGTGCCAGCTCACCAAGAACAGGGTCCGTCGACACTGAAGCTTTCTTT. This translates into CASSPRTGSVDTEAFF. J is TRBJ1-1 and V is TRBV18; D possibly corresponds to TRBD1 (6 bases). The ends were cut back, 2 bases at V and 3 bases at J, with 16 bases in the middle. From germline, CDR1 is KGHSH and CDR2 LQKENI. The CDR3 runs to 16 residues.

This clone was detected once. V usage is TRBV7-3 and J usage is TRBJ2-1; 10 nucleotides agree with TRBD2. J gave up 3 bases and V 3 bases, and 14 bases lay outside the gene matches. The CDR3 spans 19 residues. Germline V gives CDR1 SGHTA, CDR2 FQGTGA. Here the CDR3 reads CASSFSGGLLSGGYNEQFF. As DNA, the CDR3 is TGTGCCAGCAGCTTTAGCGGGGGGTTACTCTCCGGCGGCTACAATGAGCAGTTCTTC.

This chain connects TRBV5-5 to TRBJ1-2; TRBD1 matches 7 bases. Germline values: CDR1 SGHKS, CDR2 YYEKEE (reference sequence). This CDR3 is 14 amino acids long. Losses at the gene ends were 4 bases for V and 5 bases for J; bases not matched to a gene: 8. The CDR3 reads CASSPDRFSYGYTF. As DNA, the CDR3 is TGTGCCAGCAGCCCGGACAGGTTTTCTTATGGCTACACCTTC.

CDR3: CASSSGTGWESNQPQHF. CDR3 DNA: TGTGCCAGCAGTTCCGGGACAGGGTGGGAGAGCAATCAGCCCCAGCATTTT. The gene calls are TRBV28 and TRBJ1-5; 9 nucleotides match TRBD1. CDR1 MDHEN and CDR2 SYDVKM come from the germline V gene. This CDR3 comprises 17 residues. J lost 1 base, V lost 4 bases, and 8 bases had no gene match.

The chain carries TRBV9 and TRBJ2-2; the D is unclear. Germline V gene sequence: CDR1 SGDLS, CDR2 YYNGEE. Trimming took 2 bases from V and 7 from J, leaving 6 bases between them. This CDR3 has 12 residues. CDR3 loop: CASSVLIGELFF. CDR3 DNA: TGTGCCAGCAGCGTCCTTATCGGGGAGCTGTTTTTT.

The gene calls are TRBV28 and TRBJ1-1; no clear D. CDR3 size: 13 residues. Germline-derived CDR1 and CDR2 are MDHEN and SYDVKM. V lost 9 bases and J lost 3, with 14 bases in between. The CDR3 loop reads CASLFPGDTEAFF. CDR3 in DNA: TGTGCCAGTTTGTTTCCCGGGGACACTGAAGCTTTCTTT.